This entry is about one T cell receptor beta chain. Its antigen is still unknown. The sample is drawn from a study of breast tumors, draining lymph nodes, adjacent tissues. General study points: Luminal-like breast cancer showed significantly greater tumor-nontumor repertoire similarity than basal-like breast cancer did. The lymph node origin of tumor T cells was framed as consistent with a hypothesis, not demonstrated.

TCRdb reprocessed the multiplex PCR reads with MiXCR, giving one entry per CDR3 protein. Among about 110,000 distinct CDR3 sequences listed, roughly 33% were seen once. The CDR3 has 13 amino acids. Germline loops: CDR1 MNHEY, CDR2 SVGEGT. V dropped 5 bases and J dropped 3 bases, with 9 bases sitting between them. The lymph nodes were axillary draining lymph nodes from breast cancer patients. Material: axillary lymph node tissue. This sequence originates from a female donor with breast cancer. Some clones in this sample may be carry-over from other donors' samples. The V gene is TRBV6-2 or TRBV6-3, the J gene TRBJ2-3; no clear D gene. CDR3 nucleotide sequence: TGTGCCAGCAGTCACGATAGTACAGATACGCAGTATTTT. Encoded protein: CASSHDSTDTQYF.